The 20 T cell receptor beta chains listed next were all sequenced from one sample in a study of neurological immune-mediated disorders. TCRdb re-called the 5' RACE reads through MiXCR, storing one row per CDR3 protein. The sample contains approximately 82,000 distinct CDR3 sequences, 11% to 15% of which appear only once. Sequencing was done on a sample of PBMCs. These TCRs come from a woman in her forties or fifties in good health.

This clonotype was found many times. The chain employs TRBV20-1 and TRBJ2-1, with a possible D match to TRBD1 (6 bases). Germline CDR1 and CDR2: DFQATT and SNEGSKA (reference sequence). CDR3 length: 13 amino acids. Trimming cost V 4 bases and J 7 bases, with 14 bases left between them. CDR3 sequence reads: CSAIIERGNEQFF. The CDR3 DNA reads TGCAGTGCTATCATAGAAAGGGGGAATGAGCAGTTCTTC.

This clonotype was seen a few times. A much larger clone lies a single base off, so this may be a read error. This sequence joins TRBV5-1 and TRBJ1-4; no definite D call. Germline CDR1 is SGHRS and CDR2 is YFSETQ. The CDR3 is 14 amino acids. The CDR3 here is CSSSLRRMEEKLFF. The CDR3 region has the DNA TGCTCCAGCAGCTTGCGGCGGATGGAGGAAAAACTGTTTTTT.

This clonotype was picked up many times. The chain links TRBV5-1 to TRBJ2-5; D call uncertain. Trimming took 0 bases from V and 2 from J, leaving 8 bases between them. The CDR3 spans 14 residues. Germline CDR1 reads SGHRS; CDR2 reads YFSETQ. Here the CDR3 DNA reads TGCGCCAGCAGCTTGGGGACGGAACAAGAGACCCAGTACTTC. This encodes CASSLGTEQETQYF.

This clonotype was seen many times. The chain carries TRBV29-1 and TRBJ1-4, with a tentative D call TRBD1 (6 bases). This CDR3 contains 15 residues. CDR1 SQVTM and CDR2 ANQGSEA come from the germline V gene. The V and J ends lost 4 bases and 7 bases respectively, with 19 bases between them. The CDR3 DNA reads TGCAGCGTTGCAAAACCAACAGGGTTTGTTGAAAAACTGTTTTTT. Amino acid sequence: CSVAKPTGFVEKLFF.

This clonotype has only a few counts. This rearrangement joins TRBV7-7 to TRBJ2-5; 7 bases line up with TRBD2. V shed 0 bases and J 1 base; nucleotides not matched to a gene: 2. CDR3 length: 15 amino acids. Germline CDR1 and CDR2: SSHAT and FNYEAQ (reference sequence). In DNA form, the CDR3 reads TGTGCCAGCAGCTTAGCGGGGGGGATCCAAGAGACCCAGTACTTC. Protein: CASSLAGGIQETQYF.

This clonotype was seen many times. The chain links TRBV28 to TRBJ1-1; D gene ambiguous. Trimming removed 6 bases at V and 9 bases at J, with 8 bases between. Germline CDR1 reads MDHEN; CDR2 reads SYDVKM. This CDR3 has 10 amino acids. This CDR3 reads CASSRLKAFF. The CDR3 DNA sequence: TGTGCCAGCAGCCGACTAAAAGCTTTCTTT.

In this sample, this clonotype turned up a few times. The chain couples TRBV12-3 or TRBV12-4 to TRBJ2-3; 7 bases fit TRBD2. The junction had 8 bases not matched to a gene; V was cut back by 7 bases and J by 4 bases. The CDR3 consists of 14 residues. The CDR3 spells CASTWGGFADTQYF. The CDR3 DNA sequence: TGTGCCAGCACCTGGGGGGGTTTCGCAGATACGCAGTATTTT.

This rearrangement joins TRBV20-1 to TRBJ2-7; TRBD2 matches at 9 bases. CDR1 and CDR2 (germline): DFQATT, SNEGSKA (reference sequence). The CDR3 length is 14 residues. V lost 6 bases, J lost 4 bases, and 10 bases stayed unmatched. CDR3 region: CSAKRLAGYYEQYF. For the CDR3, the DNA is TGCAGTGCCAAGAGGCTAGCGGGATATTACGAGCAGTACTTC.

This clonotype has ten or more counts. The genes are TRBV7-2 and TRBJ2-7; D gene uncertain. Trimming removed 4 bases at V and 0 bases at J, with 22 bases between. The CDR3 sequence is 18 residues long. Germline CDR1 reads SGHTA; CDR2 reads FQGNSA. Here the CDR3 reads CASSSRPPSNLSSYEQYF. The CDR3 bases are TGTGCCAGCAGCTCTAGACCCCCGTCGAACCTTAGCTCCTACGAGCAGTACTTC.

This clonotype was recorded many times. The genes are TRBV27 and TRBJ2-5; the match to TRBD2 covers 8 bases. Trimming at V came to 3 bases and at J to 3 bases, leaving 6 bases not matched to a gene. Germline V gives CDR1 MNHEY, CDR2 SMNVEV (reference sequence). The CDR3 extends over 15 amino acids. CDR3 DNA sequence: TGTGCCAGCAGTTTGTCGGCCGGGGGGGAAGAGACCCAGTACTTC. It translates to CASSLSAGGEETQYF.

This clonotype was recorded at least ten times. J is TRBJ2-7 and V is TRBV29-1; 8 bases are a match to TRBD2. Trimming took 3 bases from V and 0 from J; bases not matched to a gene: 7. The CDR3 loop spans 15 amino acids. Per germline, CDR1 SQVTM and CDR2 ANQGSEA. The CDR3: CSVDSSTSGSYEQYF. The CDR3 coding sequence is TGCAGCGTTGATTCCTCAACTAGCGGCTCCTACGAGCAGTACTTC.

In its sample, this clonotype was seen many times. This rearrangement joins TRBV2 to TRBJ2-1, with D tentatively TRBD1 (5 bases). There are 17 residues in the CDR3. V was shortened by 0 bases and J by 6 bases, with 18 bases between the two germline ends. From germline, CDR1 is SNHLY and CDR2 FYNNEI. The CDR3 spells CASSEAAVVSTGNEQFF. CDR3 DNA sequence: TGTGCCAGCAGTGAAGCGGCCGTGGTCAGTACAGGCAATGAGCAGTTCTTC.

Concerning this clonotype: A much larger clone lies a single base off, so this may be a read error. The chain has TRBV7-9 and TRBJ2-7, with no clear D. Germline V gene lookup returns CDR1 SEHNR and CDR2 FQNEAQ (reference sequence). The CDR3 is made up of 13 amino acids. The CDR3 DNA reads TGTGCCAGCGGCTTAAACACCGCCGACGAGCAGTACTTC. Protein sequence: CASGLNTADEQYF. The full variable domain, its missing parts supplied by reference TRBV7-9 and TRBJ2-7, is DTGVSQNPRHKITKRGQNVTFRCDPISEHNRLYWYRQTLGQGPEFLTYFQNEAQLEKSRLLSDRFSAERPKGSFSTLEIQRTEQGDSAMYLCASGLNTADEQYFGPGTRLTVT.

This clonotype was counted many times. The chain joins TRBV3-1 to TRBJ1-2; 9 bases map to TRBD1. The CDR3 totals 15 residues. Germline-derived CDR1 and CDR2 are LGHDT and YNNKEL (reference sequence). With 3 bases clipped from V and 8 bases from J, the junction kept 10 bases outside the gene matches. Written as DNA, the CDR3 is TGTGCCAGCAGCCACGCCCCGGGACAGGGAGCAGGCTACACCTTC. This translates into CASSHAPGQGAGYTF.

This clonotype has ten or more counts. J is TRBJ1-3 and V is TRBV10-3; the D gene is possibly TRBD1 (6 bases). Germline V gene data show CDR1 as ENHRY and CDR2 as SYGVKD. Trimming cost V 8 bases and J 0 bases, with 14 bases left between them. This CDR3 comprises 15 residues. CDR3 residues: CAIQQGSSSGNTIYF. CDR3 in DNA: TGTGCCATCCAGCAGGGGTCGAGCTCTGGAAACACCATATATTTT.

This clonotype was recorded at least ten times. J is TRBJ1-5 and V is TRBV7-8; D unresolved. Trimming shortened V by 0 bases and J by 0 bases, and 9 bases separated the two germline ends. Germline lookup yields CDR1 SGHVS and CDR2 FQNEAQ. This CDR3 has 16 amino acids. Written as DNA, the CDR3 is TGTGCCAGCAGCTTAGCGGGCACTTATAGCAATCAGCCCCAGCATTTT. It encodes CASSLAGTYSNQPQHF.

This clonotype appeared many times. This sequence joins TRBV20-1 and TRBJ1-2; unclear D gene. The CDR3 consists of 14 residues. V shed 2 bases and J shed 4 bases, with 14 bases lying between them. CDR1 is DFQATT and CDR2 is SNEGSKA in the germline V gene (reference sequence). CDR3 in amino acids: CSARPRTAFYGYTF. CDR3 DNA sequence: TGCAGTGCTAGACCCAGGACGGCCTTCTATGGCTACACCTTC.

J is TRBJ2-5 and V is TRBV29-1; D is perhaps TRBD1 (5 bases). The CDR3 is 12 amino acids. Trimming stripped 1 base from V and 7 bases from J, with 10 bases between. Germline CDR1 reads SQVTM; CDR2 reads ANQGSEA. CDR3 sequence: CSVEARVGTQYF. The DNA for the CDR3 is TGCAGCGTTGAAGCCAGGGTGGGGACCCAGTACTTC.

The rearrangement links TRBV12-3 or TRBV12-4 to TRBJ2-2; 11 bases map to TRBD2. V was pared by 6 bases and J by 5 bases, with 8 bases of the junction left unmatched. The CDR3 totals 16 residues. The CDR3 sequence is CASSATSGSITGELFF. CDR3 nucleotide sequence: TGTGCCAGCAGCGCAACTAGCGGGAGTATTACCGGGGAGCTGTTTTTT.

The chain joins TRBV5-1 to TRBJ2-7; 7 positions match TRBD2. Per germline, CDR1 SGHRS and CDR2 YFSETQ. Trimming cost V 3 bases and J 0 bases; bases outside gene matches: 3. The CDR3 contains 14 residues. The CDR3 DNA sequence: TGCGCCAGCAGCTCTCGGGACTACTCCTACGAGCAGTACTTC. This encodes CASSSRDYSYEQYF.